This T cell receptor (beta chain) was documented in a study of long-term antiretroviral therapy in people with HIV. The CDR3 runs to 11 residues. The germline V gene encodes CDR1 SQVTM and CDR2 ANQGSEA. V was cut by 2 bases and J by 3 bases, with 2 bases left in between. Running of the v3.0 immunoSEQ assay took place at survey level. The assay was immunoSEQ multiplex PCR, and TCRdb's table has in-frame clones only and misses some. The sample holds some 27,000 clones, around 84% seen once. The chain joins TRBV29-1 to TRBJ1-3; no clear D. This clonotype originated in a man aged 18-30 years with HIV. Sequenced material: unsorted PBMCs, taken 0.4 years after starting antiretroviral therapy. The CDR3 DNA is TGCAGCGTTGAAATTGGAAACACCATATATTTT. The encoded protein is CSVEIGNTIYF.